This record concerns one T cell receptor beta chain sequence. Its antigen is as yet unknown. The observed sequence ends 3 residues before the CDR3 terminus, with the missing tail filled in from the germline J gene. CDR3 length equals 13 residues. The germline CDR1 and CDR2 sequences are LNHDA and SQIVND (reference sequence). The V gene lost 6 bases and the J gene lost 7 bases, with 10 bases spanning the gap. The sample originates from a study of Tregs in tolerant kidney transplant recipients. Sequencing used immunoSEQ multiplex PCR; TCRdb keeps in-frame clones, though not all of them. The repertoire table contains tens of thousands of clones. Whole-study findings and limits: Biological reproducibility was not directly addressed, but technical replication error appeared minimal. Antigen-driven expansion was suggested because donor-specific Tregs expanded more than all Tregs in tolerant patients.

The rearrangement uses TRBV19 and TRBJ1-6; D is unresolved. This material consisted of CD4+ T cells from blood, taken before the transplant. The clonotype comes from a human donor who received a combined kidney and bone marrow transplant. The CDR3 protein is CASRRAANSPLHF. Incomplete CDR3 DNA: TGTGCCAGTAGAAGAGCGGCCAATTCACCC. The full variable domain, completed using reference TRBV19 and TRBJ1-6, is DGGITQSPKYLFRKEGQNVTLSCEQNLNHDAMYWYRQDPGQGLRLIYYSQIVNDFQKGDIAEGYSVSREKKESFPLTVTSAQKNPTAFYLCASRRAANSPLHFGNGTRLTVT.